The rows below give T cell receptor beta chains drawn from one sample of a study of CD8+CD57+ T cells in acquired aplastic anemia. A single record per CDR3 protein comes from TCRdb applying MiXCR to the reads. Altogether 400,000 to 450,000 distinct CDR3 sequences are present, about two thirds being singletons, with the ten largest covering under 5%. Sequencing was carried out using sorted CD4+, CD8+, or CD8+CD57+ T cells (not recorded which) from PBMCs. The receptors were sampled from a human donor in good health, serving as a control. Each CDR3 is given with its conserved first and last residue. D genes are given only for firm matches. Some rows mark clone size as missing; the rest say once, few, many or name a class of expanded clone.

CASSEGGTSTDTQYF	TGTGCCAGCAGCGAAGGGGGTACTAGCACAGATACGCAGTATTTT	TRBV7-6	TRBJ2-3	few	NA
CASIAAGGYLSPLHF	TGTGCCAGCATAGCAGCAGGGGGTTATCTGTCACCCCTCCACTTT	TRBV2	TRBJ1-6	once	TRBD1
CSASATNTETQYF	TGCAGTGCTAGTGCCACGAACACTGAAACGCAGTATTTT	TRBV20-1	TRBJ2-3	NA	NA
CASNPGHRNTEAFF	TGTGCCAGCAACCCGGGACACAGAAACACTGAAGCTTTCTTT	TRBV9	TRBJ1-1	NA	NA
CASSPTGLATGANVLTF	TGTGCCAGCAGCCCGACGGGCCTTGCTACGGGGGCCAACGTCCTGACTTTC	TRBV11-2	TRBJ2-6	NA	NA
CASSIGTVYEKLFF	TGCGCCAGCAGCATCGGGACTGTGTATGAAAAACTGTTTTTT	TRBV5-1	TRBJ1-4	many	NA
CSARPRYNETYEQYF	TGCAGTGCTAGACCCCGTTACAATGAGACCTACGAGCAGTACTTC	TRBV20-1	TRBJ2-7	NA	NA
CASSRAAASGPYNEQFF	TGTGCCAGTAGCAGAGCAGCAGCTAGCGGACCCTACAATGAGCAGTTCTTC	TRBV19	TRBJ2-1	NA	TRBD2
CASSHGRLSYELYF	TGCGCCAGCAGCCACGGCAGGCTCTCCTACGAGCTGTACTTC	TRBV4-3	TRBJ2-7	NA	NA
CAISPSADTHFF	TGTGCCATCAGCCCGAGCGCCGATACGCATTTTTTT	TRBV10-3	TRBJ2-3	NA	NA